The entry below gives a single T cell receptor beta chain sequence along with its context. Its antigen is currently unknown. Exclusion applied to patients with autoimmune disease history or systemic immunosuppression. Data came from immunoSEQ multiplex PCR; TCRdb stores just in-frame clones and leaves some out. The data contain tens of thousands of clones, about 85% of them singletons. CDR3 length: 15 amino acids. CDR1 is MDHEN and CDR2 is SYDVKM in the germline V gene. With V trimmed by 7 bases and J by 1 base, 8 bases remained unmatched. This entry comes from a study of OX40 agonist ivuxolimab in advanced cancers. General study points: Among patients with partial responses at 0.1-3.0 mg/kg, clonal expansion was among the lowest. Normalized T-cell clonal expansion was also low in a subset of nonresponders.

This TCR was recovered from an adult with an advanced solid tumor such as melanoma, head and neck, liver or kidney cancer. The rearrangement uses TRBV28 and TRBJ1-1; 8 bases match TRBD1. Sequencing was performed on CD4+ or CD8+ T cells sorted from blood, taken in a trial of the OX40 agonist ivuxolimab. The CDR3 sequence is CASNLMGQENTEAFF. The CDR3 region has the DNA TGTGCCAGCAATCTGATGGGACAGGAGAACACTGAAGCTTTCTTT.